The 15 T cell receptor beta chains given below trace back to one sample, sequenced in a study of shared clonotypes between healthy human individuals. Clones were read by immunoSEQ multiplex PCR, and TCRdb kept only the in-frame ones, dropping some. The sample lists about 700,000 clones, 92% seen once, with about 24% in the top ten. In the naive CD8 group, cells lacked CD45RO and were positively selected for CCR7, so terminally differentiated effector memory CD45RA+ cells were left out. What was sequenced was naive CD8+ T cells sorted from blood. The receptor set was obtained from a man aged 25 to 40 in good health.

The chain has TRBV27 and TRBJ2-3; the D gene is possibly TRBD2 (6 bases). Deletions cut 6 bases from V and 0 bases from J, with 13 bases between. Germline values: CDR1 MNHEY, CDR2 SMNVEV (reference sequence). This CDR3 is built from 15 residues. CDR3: CASSPSGLSTDTQYF. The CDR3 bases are TGTGCCAGCAGCCCCTCCGGACTAAGCACAGATACGCAGTATTTT.

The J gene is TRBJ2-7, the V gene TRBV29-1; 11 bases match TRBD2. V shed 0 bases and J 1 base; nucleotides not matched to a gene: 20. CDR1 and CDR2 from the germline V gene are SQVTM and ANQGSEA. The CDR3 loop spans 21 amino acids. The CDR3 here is CSVEDEIEETSGTLRSYEQYF. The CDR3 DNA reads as TGCAGCGTTGAAGACGAAATCGAGGAGACTAGCGGGACACTCCGGTCCTACGAGCAGTACTTC.

In DNA form, the CDR3 reads TGTGCCAGCAGCCTAATTGACACCGGCGCTTATGGCTACACCTTC. It yields the protein CASSLIDTGAYGYTF. V and J are TRBV5-4 and TRBJ1-2, with D unresolved. CDR1 is SGHNT, CDR2 YYREEE, per germline (reference sequence). The V and J ends lost 4 bases and 5 bases respectively, with 18 bases between them. The CDR3 consists of 15 residues.

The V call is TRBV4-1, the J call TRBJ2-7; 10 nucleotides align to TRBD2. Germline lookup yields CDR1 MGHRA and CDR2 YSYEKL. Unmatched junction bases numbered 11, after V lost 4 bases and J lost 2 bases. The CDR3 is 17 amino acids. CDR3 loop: CASSLDQGLAFTYEQYF. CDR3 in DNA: TGCGCCAGCAGCCTCGACCAGGGACTAGCGTTTACCTACGAGCAGTACTTC.

CDR3 nucleotide sequence: TGTGCCAGCAGCTCGGCGGCGCAGGGGCCGTACGAGCAGTACTTC. Translating it yields CASSSAAQGPYEQYF. The chain links TRBV7-9 to TRBJ2-7, with TRBD1 as a possible D gene (6 bases). This CDR3 is built from 15 residues. Deletions cut 4 bases from V and 4 bases from J, with 17 bases between. The germline CDR1 and CDR2 sequences are SEHNR and FQNEAQ (reference sequence).

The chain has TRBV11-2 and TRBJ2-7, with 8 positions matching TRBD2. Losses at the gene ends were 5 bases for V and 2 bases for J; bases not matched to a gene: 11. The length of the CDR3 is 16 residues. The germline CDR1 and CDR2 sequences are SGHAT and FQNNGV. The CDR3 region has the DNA TGTGCCAGCAGCCTCACCGGGACTAGTGTAACCTACGAGCAGTACTTC. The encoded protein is CASSLTGTSVTYEQYF.

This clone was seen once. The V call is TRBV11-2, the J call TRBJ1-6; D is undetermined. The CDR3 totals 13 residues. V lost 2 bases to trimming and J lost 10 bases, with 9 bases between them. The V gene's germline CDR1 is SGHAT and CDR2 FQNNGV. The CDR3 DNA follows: TGTGCCAGCAGCTTACCTTCTCTATCACCCCTCCACTTT. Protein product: CASSLPSLSPLHF.

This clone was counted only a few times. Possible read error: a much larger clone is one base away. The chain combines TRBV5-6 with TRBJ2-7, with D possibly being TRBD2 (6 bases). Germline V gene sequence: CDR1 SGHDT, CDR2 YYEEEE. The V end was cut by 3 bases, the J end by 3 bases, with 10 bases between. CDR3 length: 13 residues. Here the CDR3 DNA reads TGTGCCAGCAGCTGGGCGGGAAGCTACGAGCAGTACTTC. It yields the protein CASSWAGSYEQYF.

As DNA, the CDR3 is TGTGCCAGCAGCTTAGATCCGCTACAGCGAGGGGACTATGGCTACACCTTC. It translates to CASSLDPLQRGDYGYTF. The chain is built from TRBV11-2 and TRBJ1-2; maybe TRBD1 (5 bases). CDR1 is SGHAT and CDR2 is FQNNGV in the germline V gene. CDR3 length equals 17 residues. The germline V and J ends were trimmed by 0 bases and 3 bases, with 17 bases remaining between them.

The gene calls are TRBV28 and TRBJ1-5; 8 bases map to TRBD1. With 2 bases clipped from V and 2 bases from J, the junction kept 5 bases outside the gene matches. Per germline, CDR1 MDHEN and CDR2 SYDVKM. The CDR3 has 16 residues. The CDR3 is CASSLRNRGGNQPQHF. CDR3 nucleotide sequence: TGTGCCAGCAGTTTAAGGAACAGGGGGGGCAATCAGCCCCAGCATTTT.

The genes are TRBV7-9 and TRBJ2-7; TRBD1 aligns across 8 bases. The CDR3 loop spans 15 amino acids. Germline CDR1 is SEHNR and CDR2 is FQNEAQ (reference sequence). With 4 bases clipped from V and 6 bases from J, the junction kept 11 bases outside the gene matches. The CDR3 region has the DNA TGTGCCAGCAGCTCCCTGACAGGGGTAGGTAGCGAGCAGTACTTC. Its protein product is CASSSLTGVGSEQYF. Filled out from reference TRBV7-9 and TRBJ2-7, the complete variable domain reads DTGVSQNPRHKITKRGQNVTFRCDPISEHNRLYWYRQTLGQGPEFLTYFQNEAQLEKSRLLSDRFSAERPKGSFSTLEIQRTEQGDSAMYLCASSSLTGVGSEQYFGPGTRLTVT.

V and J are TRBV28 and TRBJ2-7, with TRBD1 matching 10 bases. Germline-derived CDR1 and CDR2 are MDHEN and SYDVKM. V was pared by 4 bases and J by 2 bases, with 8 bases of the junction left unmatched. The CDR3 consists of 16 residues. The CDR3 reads CASSSRDRGLTYEQYF. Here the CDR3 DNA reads TGTGCCAGCAGTTCCAGGGACAGGGGTCTTACCTACGAGCAGTACTTC.

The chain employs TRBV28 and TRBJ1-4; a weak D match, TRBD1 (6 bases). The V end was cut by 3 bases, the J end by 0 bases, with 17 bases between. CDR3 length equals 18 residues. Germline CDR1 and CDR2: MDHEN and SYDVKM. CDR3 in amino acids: CASSFDSRGYATNEKLFF. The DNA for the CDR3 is TGTGCCAGCAGTTTTGATTCCAGGGGATACGCAACTAATGAAAAACTGTTTTTT. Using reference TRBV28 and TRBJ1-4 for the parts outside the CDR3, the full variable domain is DVKVTQSSRYLVKRTGEKVFLECVQDMDHENMFWYRQDPGLGLRLIYFSYDVKMKEKGDIPEGYSVSREKKERFSLILESASTNQTSMYLCASSFDSRGYATNEKLFFGSGTQLSVL.

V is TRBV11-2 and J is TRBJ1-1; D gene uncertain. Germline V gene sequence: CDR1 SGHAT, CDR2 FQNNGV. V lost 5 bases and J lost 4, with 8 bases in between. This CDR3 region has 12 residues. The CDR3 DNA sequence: TGTGCCAGCAGCCCACGCGGCACTGAAGCTTTCTTT. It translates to CASSPRGTEAFF.

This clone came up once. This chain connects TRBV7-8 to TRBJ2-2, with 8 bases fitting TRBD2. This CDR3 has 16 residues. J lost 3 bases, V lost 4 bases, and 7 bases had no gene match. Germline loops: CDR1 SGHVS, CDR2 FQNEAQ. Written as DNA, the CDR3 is TGTGCCAGCAGCTCCGGGGGGGCGGGATACACCGGGGAGCTGTTTTTT. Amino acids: CASSSGGAGYTGELFF.